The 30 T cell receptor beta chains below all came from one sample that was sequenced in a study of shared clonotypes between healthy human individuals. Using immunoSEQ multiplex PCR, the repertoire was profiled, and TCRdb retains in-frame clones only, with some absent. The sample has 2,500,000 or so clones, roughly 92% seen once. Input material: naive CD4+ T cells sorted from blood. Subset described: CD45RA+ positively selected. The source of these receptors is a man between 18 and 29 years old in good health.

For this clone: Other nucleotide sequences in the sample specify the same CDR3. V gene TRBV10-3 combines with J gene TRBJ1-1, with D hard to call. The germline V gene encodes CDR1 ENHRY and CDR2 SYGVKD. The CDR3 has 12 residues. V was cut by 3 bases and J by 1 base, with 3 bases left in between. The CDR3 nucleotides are TGTGCCATCAGTGACGGGAACACTGAAGCTTTCTTT. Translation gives CAISDGNTEAFF.

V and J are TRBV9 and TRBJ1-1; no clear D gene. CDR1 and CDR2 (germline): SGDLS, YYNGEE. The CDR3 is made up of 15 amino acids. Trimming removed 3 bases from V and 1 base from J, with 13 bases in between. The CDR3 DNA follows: TGTGCCAGCAGCGGAGGCTACCGGACGAACACTGAAGCTTTCTTT. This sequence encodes CASSGGYRTNTEAFF. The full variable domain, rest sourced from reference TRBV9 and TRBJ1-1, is DSGVTQTPKHLITATGQRVTLRCSPRSGDLSVYWYQQSLDQGLQFLIQYYNGEERAKGNILERFSAQQFPDLHSELNLSSLELGDSALYFCASSGGYRTNTEAFFGQGTRLTVV.

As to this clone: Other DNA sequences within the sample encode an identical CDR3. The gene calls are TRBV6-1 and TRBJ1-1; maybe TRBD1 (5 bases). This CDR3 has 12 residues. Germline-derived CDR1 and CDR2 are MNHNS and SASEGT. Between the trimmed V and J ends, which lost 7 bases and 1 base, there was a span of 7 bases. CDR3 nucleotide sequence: TGTGCCAGCACCAGGGCGAACACTGAAGCTTTCTTT. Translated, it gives CASTRANTEAFF.

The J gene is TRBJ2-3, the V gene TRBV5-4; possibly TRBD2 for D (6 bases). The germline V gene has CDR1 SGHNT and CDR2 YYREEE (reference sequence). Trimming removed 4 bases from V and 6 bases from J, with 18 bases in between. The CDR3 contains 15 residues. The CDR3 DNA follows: TGTGCCAGCAGCGCACCGGGACTTAGAGGGGATACGCAGTATTTT. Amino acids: CASSAPGLRGDTQYF.

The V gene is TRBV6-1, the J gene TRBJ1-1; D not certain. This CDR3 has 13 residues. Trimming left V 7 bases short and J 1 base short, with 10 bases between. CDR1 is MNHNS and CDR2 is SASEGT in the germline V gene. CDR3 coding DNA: TGTGCCAGCACCCGACAACAGAACACTGAAGCTTTCTTT. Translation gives CASTRQQNTEAFF.

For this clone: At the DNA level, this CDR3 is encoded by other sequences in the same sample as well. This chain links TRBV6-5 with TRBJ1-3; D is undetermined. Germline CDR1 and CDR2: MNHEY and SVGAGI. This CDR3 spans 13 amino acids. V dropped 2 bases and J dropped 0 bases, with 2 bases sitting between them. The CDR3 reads CASSYSSGNTIYF. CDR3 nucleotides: TGTGCCAGCAGTTACAGCTCTGGAAACACCATATATTTT.

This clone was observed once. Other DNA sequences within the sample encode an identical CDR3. The CDR3 spells CAWTAGSTDTQYF. CDR3 DNA sequence: TGTGCCTGGACGGCGGGAAGCACAGATACGCAGTATTTT. This chain joins TRBV30 and TRBJ2-3, with TRBD2 as a possible D gene (6 bases). Germline assignment: CDR1 GTSNPN and CDR2 SVGIG (reference sequence). The length of the CDR3 is 13 residues. Trimming took off 4 bases at V and 0 bases at J, with 8 bases between the two ends.

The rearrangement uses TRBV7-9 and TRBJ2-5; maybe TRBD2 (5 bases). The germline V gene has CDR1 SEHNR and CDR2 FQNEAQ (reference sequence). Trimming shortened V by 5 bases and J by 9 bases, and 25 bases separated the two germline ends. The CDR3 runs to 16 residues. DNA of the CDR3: TGTGCCAGCAGCCCGGGGAGCAGACAACCCTCGGGTTCCCAGTACTTC. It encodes CASSPGSRQPSGSQYF.

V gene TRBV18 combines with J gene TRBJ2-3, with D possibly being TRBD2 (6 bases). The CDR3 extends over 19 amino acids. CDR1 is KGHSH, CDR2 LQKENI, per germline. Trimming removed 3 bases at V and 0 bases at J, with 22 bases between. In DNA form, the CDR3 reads TGTGCCAGCTCACCTCTAGGTTTTTCGGCGGGAACTAGCACAGATACGCAGTATTTT. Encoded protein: CASSPLGFSAGTSTDTQYF. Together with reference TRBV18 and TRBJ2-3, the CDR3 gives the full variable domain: NAGVMQNPRHLVRRRGQEARLRCSPMKGHSHVYWYRQLPEEGLKFMVYLQKENIIDESGMPKERFSAEFPKEGPSILRIQQVVRGDSAAYFCASSPLGFSAGTSTDTQYFGPGTRLTVL.

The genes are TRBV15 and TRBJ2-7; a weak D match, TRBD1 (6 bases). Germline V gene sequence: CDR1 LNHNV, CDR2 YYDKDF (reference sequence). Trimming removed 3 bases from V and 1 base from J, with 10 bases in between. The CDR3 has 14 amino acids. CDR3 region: CATSRSQGSYEQYF. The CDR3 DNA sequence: TGTGCCACCAGCAGGTCACAGGGATCCTACGAGCAGTACTTC.

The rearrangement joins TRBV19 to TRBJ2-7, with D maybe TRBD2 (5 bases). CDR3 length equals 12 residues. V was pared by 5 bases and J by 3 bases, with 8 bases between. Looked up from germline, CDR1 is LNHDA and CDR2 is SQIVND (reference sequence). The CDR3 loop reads CASSLRGYEQYF. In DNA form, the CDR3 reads TGTGCCAGTAGTCTCCGGGGCTACGAGCAGTACTTC.

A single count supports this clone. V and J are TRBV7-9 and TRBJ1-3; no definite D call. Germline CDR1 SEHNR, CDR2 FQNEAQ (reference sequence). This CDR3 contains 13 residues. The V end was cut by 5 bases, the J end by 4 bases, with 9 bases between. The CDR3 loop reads CASSPLPGNTIYF. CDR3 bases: TGTGCCAGCAGCCCCTTACCAGGAAACACCATATATTTT.

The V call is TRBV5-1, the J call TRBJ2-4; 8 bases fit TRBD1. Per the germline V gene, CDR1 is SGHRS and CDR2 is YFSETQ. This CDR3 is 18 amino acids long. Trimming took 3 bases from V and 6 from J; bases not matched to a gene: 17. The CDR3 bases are TGCGCCAGCAGCTCGGACAGGGAAGGTTATGGAAGACTAAACATTCAGTACTTC. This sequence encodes CASSSDREGYGRLNIQYF.

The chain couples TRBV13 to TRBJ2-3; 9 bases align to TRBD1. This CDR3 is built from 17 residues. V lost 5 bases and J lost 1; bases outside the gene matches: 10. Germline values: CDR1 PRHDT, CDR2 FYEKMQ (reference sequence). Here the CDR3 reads CASSMNRGRVGTDTQYF. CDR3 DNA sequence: TGTGCCAGCAGCATGAACAGGGGGCGCGTAGGCACAGATACGCAGTATTTT.

DNA for the CDR3: TGTGCCAGCAGCTTGGGGACGGTAGAGACCCAGTACTTC. As protein: CASSLGTVETQYF. The rearrangement joins TRBV11-1 to TRBJ2-5; D possibly uses TRBD1 or TRBD2 (5 bases each). With 3 bases removed from V and 4 bases from J, the gap between germline ends came to 9 bases. Per germline, CDR1 SGHAT and CDR2 FQDESV (reference sequence). This CDR3 comprises 13 residues.

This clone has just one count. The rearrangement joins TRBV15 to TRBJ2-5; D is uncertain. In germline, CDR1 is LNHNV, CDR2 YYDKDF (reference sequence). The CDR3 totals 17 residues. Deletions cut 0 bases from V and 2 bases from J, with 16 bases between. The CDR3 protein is CATSRDFPQYYQETQYF. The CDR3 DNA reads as TGTGCCACCAGCAGAGATTTCCCTCAATACTATCAAGAGACCCAGTACTTC.

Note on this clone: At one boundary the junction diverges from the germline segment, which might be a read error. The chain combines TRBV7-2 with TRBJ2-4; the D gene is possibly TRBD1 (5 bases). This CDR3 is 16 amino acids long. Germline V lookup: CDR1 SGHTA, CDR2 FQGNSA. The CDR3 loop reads CASSIAQAPMVDIQYF. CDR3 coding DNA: TGTGCCAGCAGCATAGCACAGGCCCCGATGGTGGACATTCAGTACTTC.

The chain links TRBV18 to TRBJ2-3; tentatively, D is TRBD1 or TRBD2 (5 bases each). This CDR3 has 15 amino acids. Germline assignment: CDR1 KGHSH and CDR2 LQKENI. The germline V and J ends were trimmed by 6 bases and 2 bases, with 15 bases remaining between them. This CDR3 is CASSLVEGTTDTQYF. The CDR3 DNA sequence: TGTGCCAGCTCCCTAGTTGAGGGGACCACAGATACGCAGTATTTT.

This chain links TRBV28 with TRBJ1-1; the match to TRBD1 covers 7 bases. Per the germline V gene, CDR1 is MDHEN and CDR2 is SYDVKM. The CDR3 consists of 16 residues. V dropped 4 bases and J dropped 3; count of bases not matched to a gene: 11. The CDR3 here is CASSSLGDSTDTEAFF. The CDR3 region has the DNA TGTGCCAGCAGTTCTCTAGGGGACAGTACGGACACTGAAGCTTTCTTT.

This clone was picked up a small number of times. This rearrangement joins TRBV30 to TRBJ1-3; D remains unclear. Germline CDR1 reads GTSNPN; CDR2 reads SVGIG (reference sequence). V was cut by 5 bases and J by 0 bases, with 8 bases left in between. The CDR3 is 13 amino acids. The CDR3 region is CAWGRNSGNTIYF. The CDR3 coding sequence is TGTGCCTGGGGGAGAAACTCTGGAAACACCATATATTTT.

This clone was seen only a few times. In DNA form, the CDR3 reads TGTGCCAGCAGCTCGGACAGGGGTTATAATTCACCCCTCCACTTT. It is translated as CASSSDRGYNSPLHF. This chain joins TRBV7-9 and TRBJ1-6, with 9 bases lining up with TRBD1. This CDR3 region has 15 residues. Per the germline V gene, CDR1 is SEHNR and CDR2 is FQNEAQ (reference sequence). V gave up 4 bases and J gave up 4 bases; unmatched junction bases: 2.

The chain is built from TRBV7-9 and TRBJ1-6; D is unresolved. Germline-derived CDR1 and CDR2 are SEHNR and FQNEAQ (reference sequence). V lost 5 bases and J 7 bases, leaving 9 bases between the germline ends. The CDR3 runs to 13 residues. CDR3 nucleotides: TGTGCCAGCAGCGATCGCAGGAATTCACCCCTCCACTTT. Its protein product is CASSDRRNSPLHF. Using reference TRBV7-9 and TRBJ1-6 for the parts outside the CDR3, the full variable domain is DTGVSQNPRHKITKRGQNVTFRCDPISEHNRLYWYRQTLGQGPEFLTYFQNEAQLEKSRLLSDRFSAERPKGSFSTLEIQRTEQGDSAMYLCASSDRRNSPLHFGNGTRLTVT.

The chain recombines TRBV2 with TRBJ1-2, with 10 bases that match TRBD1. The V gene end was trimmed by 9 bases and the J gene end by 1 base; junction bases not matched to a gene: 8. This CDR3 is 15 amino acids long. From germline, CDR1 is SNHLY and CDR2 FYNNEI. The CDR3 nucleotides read TGTGCCAGAGATGACCGGGACAGGGGTAACTATGGCTACACCTTC. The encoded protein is CARDDRDRGNYGYTF.

The CDR3 coding sequence is TGTGCCAGCAGTGAAAACTCAAGGACAGGGATTGGTTTCTTT. It translates to CASSENSRTGIGFF. The V and J genes are TRBV6-1 and TRBJ1-1; 8 positions match TRBD1. The germline CDR1 and CDR2 sequences are MNHNS and SASEGT. The CDR3 covers 14 residues. V was pared by 2 bases and J by 13 bases, with 12 bases of the junction left unmatched.

CDR3 nucleotide sequence: TGCGCCAGCAGCTTATCGGGACCCGGCAGCGATGAGCAGTTCTTC. This translates into CASSLSGPGSDEQFF. The chain combines TRBV5-1 with TRBJ2-1; D might be TRBD1 or TRBD2, each matching 5 bases. The CDR3 length is 15 residues. Trimming removed 2 bases from V and 8 bases from J, with 17 bases in between. Germline CDR1 and CDR2: SGHRS and YFSETQ.

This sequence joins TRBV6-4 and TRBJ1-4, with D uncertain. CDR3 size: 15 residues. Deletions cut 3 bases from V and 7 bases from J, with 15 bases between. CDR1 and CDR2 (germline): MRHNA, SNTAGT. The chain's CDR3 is CASSEPRSPPEKLFF. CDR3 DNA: TGTGCCAGCAGTGAACCCCGCAGCCCCCCTGAAAAACTGTTTTTT.

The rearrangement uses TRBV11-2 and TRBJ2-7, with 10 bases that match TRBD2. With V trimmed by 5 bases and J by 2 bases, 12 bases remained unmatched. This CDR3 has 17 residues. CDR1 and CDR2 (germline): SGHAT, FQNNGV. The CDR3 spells CASSLTDSGGIAYEQYF. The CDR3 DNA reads TGTGCCAGCAGCCTAACCGATAGCGGGGGGATAGCCTACGAGCAGTACTTC.

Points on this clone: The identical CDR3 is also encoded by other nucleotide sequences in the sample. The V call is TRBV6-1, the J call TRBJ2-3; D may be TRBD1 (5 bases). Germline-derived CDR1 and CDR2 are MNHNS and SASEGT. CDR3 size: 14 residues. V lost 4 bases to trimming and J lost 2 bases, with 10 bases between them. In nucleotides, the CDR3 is TGTGCCAGCAGTGGGCAGGGCTACACAGATACGCAGTATTTT. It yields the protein CASSGQGYTDTQYF.

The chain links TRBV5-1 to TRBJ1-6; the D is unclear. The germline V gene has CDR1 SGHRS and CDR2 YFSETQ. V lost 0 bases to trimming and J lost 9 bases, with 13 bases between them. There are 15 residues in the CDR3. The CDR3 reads CASSLGGQEGSPLHF. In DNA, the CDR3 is TGCGCCAGCAGCTTGGGGGGTCAGGAAGGTTCACCCCTCCACTTT. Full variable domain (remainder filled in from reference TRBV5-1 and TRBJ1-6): KAGVTQTPRYLIKTRGQQVTLSCSPISGHRSVSWYQQTPGQGLQFLFEYFSETQRNKGNFPGRFSGRQFSNSRSEMNVSTLELGDSALYLCASSLGGQEGSPLHFGNGTRLTVT.

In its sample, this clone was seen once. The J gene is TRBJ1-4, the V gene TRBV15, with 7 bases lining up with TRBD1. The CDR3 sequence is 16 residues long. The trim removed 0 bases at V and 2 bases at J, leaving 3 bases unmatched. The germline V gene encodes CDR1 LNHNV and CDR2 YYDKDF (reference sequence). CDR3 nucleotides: TGTGCCACCAGCAGAGATGGAGGGGGCACTAATGAAAAACTGTTTTTT. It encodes CATSRDGGGTNEKLFF.